The 19 T cell receptor beta chains below were found in one sample sequenced in a study of pediatric ulcerative colitis. Repertoires were generated with immunoSEQ multiplex PCR, while TCRdb's copy carries only in-frame clones and drops some. This table has approximately 60,000 clones, 80% to 90% appearing once. Sequenced: blood. These TCRs come from a boy aged 5-17 years with severe ulcerative colitis.

The genes are TRBV18 and TRBJ2-5, with D perhaps matching TRBD1 or TRBD2 (5 bases each). V lost 3 bases, J lost 9 bases, and 11 bases lay in between. The length of the CDR3 is 12 residues. CDR1 and CDR2 from the germline V gene are KGHSH and LQKENI. The CDR3 DNA reads as TGTGCCAGCTCACCTGGACGGGACGCCCAGTACTTC. This codes for CASSPGRDAQYF.

This clone has only one observation. Here the CDR3 DNA reads TGTGCTAGTGGTCCCTACGGACAGGGCTTAGGGGGCTACACCTTC. Its protein product is CASGPYGQGLGGYTF. This chain links TRBV12-5 with TRBJ1-2; 8 nucleotides align to TRBD1. Looked up from germline, CDR1 is LGHNT and CDR2 is FRNRAP. The CDR3 length is 15 residues. With V trimmed by 5 bases and J by 8 bases, 13 bases remained unmatched.

The chain links TRBV2 to TRBJ2-5; no clear D. Germline CDR1 reads SNHLY; CDR2 reads FYNNEI. V gave up 7 bases and J gave up 5 bases, with 8 bases separating them. CDR3 length: 11 amino acids. CDR3 sequence: CASTVFETQYF. In nucleotides, the CDR3 is TGTGCCAGCACGGTCTTTGAGACCCAGTACTTC.

The gene calls are TRBV6-1 and TRBJ2-5; 11 bases are shared with TRBD1. The V and J ends lost 4 bases and 5 bases, in that order; junction bases with no gene match: 6. This CDR3 has 15 amino acids. The germline gives CDR1 MNHNS, CDR2 SASEGT. CDR3 residues: CASSAVDRGQETQYF. The CDR3 nucleotides read TGTGCCAGCAGTGCCGTGGACAGGGGGCAGGAGACCCAGTACTTC.

This clone appeared a few times. The chain recombines TRBV7-9 with TRBJ1-1, with D hard to call. The CDR3 is made up of 13 amino acids. Trimming shortened V by 5 bases and J by 0 bases, and 7 bases separated the two germline ends. Germline V CDR1 and CDR2: SEHNR, FQNEAQ (reference sequence). The CDR3 nucleotides read TGTGCCAGCAGCGGATCCCTGAACACTGAAGCTTTCTTT. Residues: CASSGSLNTEAFF. Based on the CDR3 plus reference TRBV7-9 and TRBJ1-1, the full variable domain is DTGVSQNPRHKITKRGQNVTFRCDPISEHNRLYWYRQTLGQGPEFLTYFQNEAQLEKSRLLSDRFSAERPKGSFSTLEIQRTEQGDSAMYLCASSGSLNTEAFFGQGTRLTVV.

This chain uses TRBV4-3 with TRBJ1-5; possible D gene TRBD1, 5 bases. V was shortened by 0 bases and J by 6 bases, with 12 bases between the two germline ends. The CDR3 is 15 residues long. Germline V gene lookup returns CDR1 LGHNA and CDR2 YSLEER. Here the CDR3 DNA reads TGCGCCAGCAGCCAAGAATGGGACCAAAGTCAGCCCCAGCATTTT. Translated, it gives CASSQEWDQSQPQHF.

The rearrangement joins TRBV6-5 to TRBJ1-1; no firm D call. Looked up from germline, CDR1 is MNHEY and CDR2 is SVGAGI. The CDR3 is 13 amino acids. Trimming left V 9 bases short and J 5 bases short, with 16 bases between. The CDR3 spells CASSPFVGTEAFF. DNA for the CDR3: TGTGCCAGTTCCCCGTTCGTAGGAACTGAAGCTTTCTTT.

The CDR3 DNA reads as TGTGCCAGCAGTCGGACTAACACAAACACCGGGGAGCTGTTTTTT. Residues: CASSRTNTNTGELFF. The chain employs TRBV2 and TRBJ2-2, with a possible D match to TRBD2 (6 bases). This CDR3 region has 15 residues. Germline CDR1 SNHLY, CDR2 FYNNEI. The V and J ends lost 5 bases and 2 bases respectively, with 12 bases between them.

The gene calls are TRBV30 and TRBJ1-2; a weak D match, TRBD1 (5 bases). Trimming stripped 3 bases from V and 7 bases from J, with 15 bases between. CDR3 length equals 13 residues. Germline assignment: CDR1 GTSNPN and CDR2 SVGIG (reference sequence). The CDR3 DNA reads as TGTGCCTGGAGCTATCATGGGGCAGCTGGCTACACCTTC. It is translated as CAWSYHGAAGYTF.

V gene TRBV18 combines with J gene TRBJ1-1, with D uncertain. Germline values: CDR1 KGHSH, CDR2 LQKENI. V was pared by 3 bases and J by 7 bases, with 9 bases between. The CDR3 spans 12 residues. CDR3 amino acids: CASSPEGFEAFF. The DNA of the CDR3 is TGTGCCAGCTCACCCGAAGGGTTTGAAGCTTTCTTT.

The chain employs TRBV7-9 and TRBJ2-3; 7 bases align to TRBD2. Germline assignment: CDR1 SEHNR and CDR2 FQNEAQ (reference sequence). V gave up 1 base and J gave up 5 bases; unmatched junction bases: 6. The length of the CDR3 is 15 residues. CDR3 loop: CASSLVAGDGDTQYF. DNA for the CDR3: TGTGCCAGCAGCTTAGTGGCGGGAGACGGAGATACGCAGTATTTT. The variable domain in full, with the rest retrieved from reference TRBV7-9 and TRBJ2-3, is DTGVSQNPRHKITKRGQNVTFRCDPISEHNRLYWYRQTLGQGPEFLTYFQNEAQLEKSRLLSDRFSAERPKGSFSTLEIQRTEQGDSAMYLCASSLVAGDGDTQYFGPGTRLTVL.

V and J are TRBV27 and TRBJ2-7, with D possibly matching TRBD2 (6 bases). In germline, CDR1 is MNHEY, CDR2 SMNVEV (reference sequence). V shed 2 bases and J shed 7 bases, with 6 bases lying between them. This CDR3 is 11 amino acids long. CDR3 loop: CASSLRGEQYF. The CDR3 coding sequence is TGTGCCAGCAGTTTACGGGGGGAGCAGTACTTC.

The chain combines TRBV11-2 with TRBJ2-7; D remains ambiguous. V lost 2 bases, J lost 4 bases, and 9 bases lay in between. The CDR3 has 13 residues. The germline CDR1 and CDR2 sequences are SGHAT and FQNNGV. CDR3 bases: TGTGCCAGCAGCTTATCCTTGGAATACGAGCAGTACTTC. This codes for CASSLSLEYEQYF. The full variable domain, completed using reference TRBV11-2 and TRBJ2-7, is EAGVAQSPRYKIIEKRQSVAFWCNPISGHATLYWYQQILGQGPKLLIQFQNNGVVDDSQLPKDRFSAERLKGVDSTLKIQPAKLEDSAVYLCASSLSLEYEQYFGPGTRLTVT.

This clone showed up just a few times. The chain employs TRBV29-1 and TRBJ1-1, with 8 bases that match TRBD1. The CDR3 runs to 11 residues. The germline gives CDR1 SQVTM, CDR2 ANQGSEA. After removal of 6 bases from V and 4 bases from J, the junction contained 1 base not matched to a gene. CDR3: CSVDRGTEAFF. For the CDR3, the DNA is TGCAGCGTCGACAGGGGCACTGAAGCTTTCTTT.

As regards this clone: The junction differs from germline at one of its ends, possibly a read error. The rearrangement joins TRBV7-7 to TRBJ2-1; possible D gene TRBD2, 6 bases. This CDR3 region has 13 residues. CDR1 and CDR2 from the germline V gene are SSHAT and FNYEAQ (reference sequence). The DNA of the CDR3 is TGTGCTAGCAGCTTTGCGGGGAGCTATGAGCAGTTCTTC. Translated: CASSFAGSYEQFF.

This clone came up a few times. For the CDR3, the DNA is TGTGCCAGCAGCGTAACCGGGGGCCGTACGGTCGAAGCTTTCTTT. Amino acids: CASSVTGGRTVEAFF. The chain carries TRBV9 and TRBJ1-1; tentative D call: TRBD1 (6 bases). The V and J ends lost 1 base and 8 bases respectively, with 18 bases between them. Per the germline V gene, CDR1 is SGDLS and CDR2 is YYNGEE. This CDR3 is 15 amino acids long.

The chain employs TRBV29-1 and TRBJ2-3, with a possible D match to TRBD2 (6 bases). The V and J ends lost 2 bases and 1 base respectively, with 7 bases between them. Germline-derived CDR1 and CDR2 are SQVTM and ANQGSEA. The CDR3 totals 13 residues. CDR3: CSVELARTDTQYF. DNA of the CDR3: TGCAGCGTTGAACTAGCGCGCACAGATACGCAGTATTTT.

A note on this clone: Its ends do not fully match the called genes, so a read error is possible. V is TRBV7-7 and J is TRBJ2-5; 9 bases map to TRBD2. CDR3 length: 16 amino acids. The germline gives CDR1 SSHAT, CDR2 FNYEAQ (reference sequence). CDR3 nucleotides: TGTGCTAGCAGCTCAATAAAAGCGGGAGGCAAAGAGACCCAGTACTTC. Translating gives CASSSIKAGGKETQYF.

The J gene is TRBJ2-1, the V gene TRBV29-1; D might be TRBD2 (5 bases). V gave up 3 bases and J gave up 0 bases, with 12 bases separating them. Germline V gene data show CDR1 as SQVTM and CDR2 as ANQGSEA. CDR3 length equals 15 residues. Here the CDR3 reads CSVEPSSSSYNEQFF. The CDR3 coding sequence is TGCAGCGTTGAGCCTAGCAGCAGCTCCTACAATGAGCAGTTCTTC.